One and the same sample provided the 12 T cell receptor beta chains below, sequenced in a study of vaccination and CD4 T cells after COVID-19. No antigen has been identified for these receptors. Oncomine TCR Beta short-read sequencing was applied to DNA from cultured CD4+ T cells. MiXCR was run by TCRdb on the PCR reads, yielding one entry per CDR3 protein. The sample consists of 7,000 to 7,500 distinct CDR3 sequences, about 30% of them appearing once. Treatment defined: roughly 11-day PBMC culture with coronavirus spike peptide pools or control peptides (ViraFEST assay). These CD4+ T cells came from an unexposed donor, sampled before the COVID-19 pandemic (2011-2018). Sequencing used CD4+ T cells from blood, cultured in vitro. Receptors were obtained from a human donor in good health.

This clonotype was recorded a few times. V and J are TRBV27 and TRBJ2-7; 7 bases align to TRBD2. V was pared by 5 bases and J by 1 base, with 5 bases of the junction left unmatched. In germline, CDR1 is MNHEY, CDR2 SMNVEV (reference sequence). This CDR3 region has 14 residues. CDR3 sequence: CASSGTTSSYEQYF. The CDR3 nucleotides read TGTGCCAGCAGTGGGACTACCTCTTCCTACGAGCAGTACTTC.

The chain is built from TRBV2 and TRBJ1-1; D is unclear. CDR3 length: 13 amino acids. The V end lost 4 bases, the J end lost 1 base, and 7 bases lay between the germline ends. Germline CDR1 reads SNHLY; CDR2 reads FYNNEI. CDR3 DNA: TGTGCCAGCAGTGTAGTCGGGAACACTGAAGCTTTCTTT. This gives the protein CASSVVGNTEAFF.

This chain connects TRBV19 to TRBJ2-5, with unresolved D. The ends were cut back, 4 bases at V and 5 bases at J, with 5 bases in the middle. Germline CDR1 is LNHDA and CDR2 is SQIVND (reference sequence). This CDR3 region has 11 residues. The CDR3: CASSKHETQYF. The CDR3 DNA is TGTGCCAGTAGTAAACATGAGACCCAGTACTTC.

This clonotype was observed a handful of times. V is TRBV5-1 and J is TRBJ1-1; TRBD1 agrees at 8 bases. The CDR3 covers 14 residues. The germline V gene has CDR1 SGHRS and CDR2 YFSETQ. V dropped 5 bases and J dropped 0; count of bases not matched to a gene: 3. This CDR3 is CASSKDRVNTEAFF. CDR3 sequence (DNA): TGCGCCAGCAGTAAGGACAGGGTGAACACTGAAGCTTTCTTT.

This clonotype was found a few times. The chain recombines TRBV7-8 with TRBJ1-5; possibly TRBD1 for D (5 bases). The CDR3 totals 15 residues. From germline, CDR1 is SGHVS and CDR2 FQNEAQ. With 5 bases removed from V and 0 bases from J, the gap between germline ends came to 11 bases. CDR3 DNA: TGTGCCAGCAGCCGGGACGGAGGTAGCAATCAGCCCCAGCATTTT. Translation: CASSRDGGSNQPQHF.

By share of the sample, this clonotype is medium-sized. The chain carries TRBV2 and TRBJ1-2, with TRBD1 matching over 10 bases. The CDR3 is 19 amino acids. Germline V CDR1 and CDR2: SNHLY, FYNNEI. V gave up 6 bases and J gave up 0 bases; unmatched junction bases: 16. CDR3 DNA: TGTGCCAGCAGCGGGACAGGGGTGTGGGATATACCGCCTAACTATGGCTACACCTTC. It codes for CASSGTGVWDIPPNYGYTF.

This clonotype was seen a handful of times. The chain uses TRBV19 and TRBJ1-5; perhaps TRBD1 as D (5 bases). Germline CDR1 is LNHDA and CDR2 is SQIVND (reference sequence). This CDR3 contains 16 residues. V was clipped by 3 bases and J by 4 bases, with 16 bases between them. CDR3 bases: TGTGCCAGTAGTATTTGGGGGTACGGACTTAATCAGCCCCAGCATTTT. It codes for CASSIWGYGLNQPQHF.

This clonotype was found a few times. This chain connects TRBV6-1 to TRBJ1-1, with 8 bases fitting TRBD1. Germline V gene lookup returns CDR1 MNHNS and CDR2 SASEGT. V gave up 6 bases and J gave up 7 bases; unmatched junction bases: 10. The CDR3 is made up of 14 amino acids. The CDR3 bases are TGTGCCAGCAGCCTCCGGACAGGGCTCGGTGAAGCTTTCTTT. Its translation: CASSLRTGLGEAFF.

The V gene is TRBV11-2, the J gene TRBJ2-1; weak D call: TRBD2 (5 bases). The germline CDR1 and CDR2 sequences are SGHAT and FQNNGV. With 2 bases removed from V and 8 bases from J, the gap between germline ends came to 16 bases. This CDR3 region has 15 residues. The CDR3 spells CASSLHSGNQDEQFF. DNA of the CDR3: TGTGCCAGCAGCTTACATTCCGGGAACCAGGATGAGCAGTTCTTC.

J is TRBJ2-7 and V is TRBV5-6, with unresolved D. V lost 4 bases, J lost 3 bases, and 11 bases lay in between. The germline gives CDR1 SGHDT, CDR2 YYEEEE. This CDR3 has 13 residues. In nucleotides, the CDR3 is TGTGCCAGCAGCCTCGAACTCCACTACGAGCAGTACTTC. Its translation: CASSLELHYEQYF.

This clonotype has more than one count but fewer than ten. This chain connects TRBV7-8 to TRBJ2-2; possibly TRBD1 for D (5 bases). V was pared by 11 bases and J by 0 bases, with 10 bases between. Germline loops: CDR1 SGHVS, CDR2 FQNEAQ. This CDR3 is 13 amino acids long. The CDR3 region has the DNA TGTGCCCATACGGACACGAACACCGGGGAGCTGTTTTTT. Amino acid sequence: CAHTDTNTGELFF.

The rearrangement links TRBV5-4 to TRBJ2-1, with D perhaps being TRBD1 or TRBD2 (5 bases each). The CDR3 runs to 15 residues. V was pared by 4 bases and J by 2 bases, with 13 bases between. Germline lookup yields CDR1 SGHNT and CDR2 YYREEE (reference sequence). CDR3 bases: TGTGCCAGCAGCCTGGGTGGGGGTCCCTACAATGAGCAGTTCTTC. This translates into CASSLGGGPYNEQFF.